A single sample is the source of the 18 T cell receptor beta chains below, sequenced in a study of cytomegalovirus exposure and HLA in healthy donors. The assay was immunoSEQ multiplex PCR, and TCRdb's table has in-frame clones only and misses some. This repertoire shows fewer than 200,000 clones, 86% found once; its top ten account for 2% to 3%. The sample comprised PBMCs. The receptor source for this set is a young man in good health and CMV-seropositive.

The chain employs TRBV29-1 and TRBJ2-1, with D unresolved. The CDR3 runs 12 residues. V was cut by 5 bases and J by 0 bases, with 5 bases left in between. Germline lookup yields CDR1 SQVTM and CDR2 ANQGSEA. CDR3 bases: TGCAGCGTTCCGAGCTCCTACAATGAGCAGTTCTTC. This codes for CSVPSSYNEQFF.

The chain employs TRBV5-1 and TRBJ2-1; 10 nucleotides line up with TRBD2. The CDR3 consists of 20 residues. Looked up from germline, CDR1 is SGHRS and CDR2 is YFSETQ. The V and J ends lost 4 bases and 9 bases, in that order; junction bases with no gene match: 25. CDR3 sequence: CASSRYPTGPIAGGLGEQFF. The CDR3 DNA is TGCGCCAGCAGCCGATACCCGACAGGGCCCATAGCGGGAGGATTGGGTGAGCAGTTCTTC.

The V and J genes are TRBV9 and TRBJ2-2, with a tentative D call TRBD2 (6 bases). This CDR3 contains 15 residues. The V gene's germline CDR1 is SGDLS and CDR2 YYNGEE. V was trimmed by 0 bases and J by 4 bases, leaving 10 bases between them. The CDR3 sequence: CASSVDGSGTGELFF. The CDR3 DNA follows: TGTGCCAGCAGCGTAGACGGGAGCGGCACCGGGGAGCTGTTTTTT.

The chain employs TRBV6-1 and TRBJ1-1, with D possibly TRBD1 on 6 matching bases. CDR1 is MNHNS, CDR2 SASEGT, per germline. V was pared by 3 bases and J by 1 base, with 21 bases between. The length of the CDR3 is 18 residues. CDR3 DNA sequence: TGTGCCAGCAGTGATTCGTCGTTTTTACAGGGTCCGAACACTGAAGCTTTCTTT. Amino acid sequence: CASSDSSFLQGPNTEAFF.

The chain uses TRBV28 and TRBJ2-2; a weak D match, TRBD2 (5 bases). V lost 5 bases and J 5 bases, leaving 12 bases between the germline ends. The CDR3 has 14 amino acids. Germline V CDR1 and CDR2: MDHEN, SYDVKM. The CDR3 DNA follows: TGTGCCAGCAGTCGGGGTACAGCTACCGGGGAGCTGTTTTTT. Protein: CASSRGTATGELFF.

J is TRBJ1-2 and V is TRBV5-6, with D unresolved. Trimming shortened V by 1 base and J by 6 bases, and 10 bases separated the two germline ends. Germline CDR1 reads SGHDT; CDR2 reads YYEEEE. The CDR3 spans 13 residues. The CDR3 region has the DNA TGTGCCAGCAGCTTGAAGGCGGAAAATGGCTACACCTTC. Protein product: CASSLKAENGYTF.

The rearrangement links TRBV4-2 to TRBJ1-2; the D gene is possibly TRBD1 (5 bases). The germline V gene has CDR1 LGHNA and CDR2 YNFKEQ. This CDR3 has 17 residues. V lost 0 bases and J lost 0, with 14 bases in between. CDR3 nucleotides: TGTGCCAGCAGCCAAGATTCCGGGACTGGTACTAACTATGGCTACACCTTC. Amino acids: CASSQDSGTGTNYGYTF.

The chain recombines TRBV12-2 with TRBJ1-6. TRBV12-2 is described as a pseudogene. The CDR3 totals 15 residues. CDR3 sequence: CASRCRWGGDSPLHF. DNA for the CDR3: TGTGCAAGTCGCTGTCGATGGGGAGGCGACTCACCCCTCCACTTT.

This clone was detected once. This chain joins TRBV19 and TRBJ2-7, with TRBD2 identical over 7 bases. V dropped 3 bases and J dropped 4; count of bases not matched to a gene: 6. The CDR3 spans 14 residues. Germline assignment: CDR1 LNHDA and CDR2 SQIVND (reference sequence). The CDR3 region has the DNA TGTGCCAGTAGTATCTGGGGGAGGGAATACGAGCAGTACTTC. Translation gives CASSIWGREYEQYF.

The V call is TRBV5-1, the J call TRBJ2-3, with a tentative D call TRBD2 (6 bases). The CDR3 spans 17 residues. Germline CDR1 SGHRS, CDR2 YFSETQ. Trimming removed 0 bases from V and 4 bases from J, with 18 bases in between. CDR3: CASSLDPLGRSPDTQYF. The CDR3 DNA sequence: TGCGCCAGCAGCTTGGACCCGCTGGGGAGGTCACCAGATACGCAGTATTTT.

This clone was recorded once. The CDR3 nucleotides read TGTGCCAGCAGGGTTATGGACAGCTACGAGCAGTACTTC. It is translated as CASRVMDSYEQYF. V and J are TRBV6-1 and TRBJ2-7, with D tentatively TRBD1 (6 bases). Trimming removed 6 bases at V and 3 bases at J, with 12 bases between. Germline-derived CDR1 and CDR2 are MNHNS and SASEGT. CDR3 length: 13 amino acids.

This chain connects TRBV7-3 to TRBJ2-5; 7 nucleotides line up with TRBD1. The V segment lost 5 bases and the J segment 5 bases; nucleotides outside the gene matches: 8. From germline, CDR1 is SGHTA and CDR2 FQGTGA. This CDR3 has 14 residues. CDR3 in amino acids: CASSRTGAGETQYF. The DNA of the CDR3 is TGTGCCAGCAGCCGAACAGGGGCTGGGGAGACCCAGTACTTC.

J is TRBJ2-5 and V is TRBV2; the D gene is possibly TRBD1 (6 bases). V shed 6 bases and J shed 2 bases, with 13 bases lying between them. The CDR3 has 14 residues. From germline, CDR1 is SNHLY and CDR2 FYNNEI. The CDR3, as DNA: TGTGCCAGCAGACCCGGACAGCCACAAGAGACCCAGTACTTC. Protein: CASRPGQPQETQYF.

The genes are TRBV6-1 and TRBJ2-3; TRBD2 might be the D (5 bases). The CDR3 covers 15 residues. The V gene lost 9 bases and the J gene lost 1 base, with 17 bases spanning the gap. Germline V CDR1 and CDR2: MNHNS, SASEGT. In DNA, the CDR3 is TGTGCCAGTTCCCCGGGGAGTTGGGGCACAGATACGCAGTATTTT. Amino acids: CASSPGSWGTDTQYF.

The chain joins TRBV28 to TRBJ2-7; TRBD2 matches 8 bases. Germline-derived CDR1 and CDR2 are MDHEN and SYDVKM. This CDR3 comprises 13 residues. Losses at the gene ends were 8 bases for V and 3 bases for J; bases not matched to a gene: 6. DNA for the CDR3: TGTGCCAGCCGTCCGGGACTAGACTACGAGCAGTACTTC. Translated: CASRPGLDYEQYF.

The chain joins TRBV9 to TRBJ2-7; 8 bases match TRBD2. The CDR3 loop spans 14 amino acids. Germline V gene lookup returns CDR1 SGDLS and CDR2 YYNGEE. Trimming at V came to 0 bases and at J to 7 bases, leaving 6 bases not matched to a gene. The CDR3 bases are TGTGCCAGCAGCGTAGCGGGAGGGCTGAGGGAGCAGTACTTC. Amino acids: CASSVAGGLREQYF.

The chain recombines TRBV18 with TRBJ2-7, with TRBD1 as a possible D gene (6 bases). CDR3 length: 14 residues. Per the germline V gene, CDR1 is KGHSH and CDR2 is LQKENI. Deletions cut 0 bases from V and 4 bases from J, with 10 bases between. Here the CDR3 reads CASSPPAGVYEQYF. Here the CDR3 DNA reads TGTGCCAGCTCACCACCGGCAGGGGTGTACGAGCAGTACTTC.

This chain connects TRBV7-3 to TRBJ2-3; 8 positions match TRBD2. With 3 bases clipped from V and 2 bases from J, the junction kept 4 bases outside the gene matches. The germline gives CDR1 SGHTA, CDR2 FQGTGA. CDR3 length: 15 residues. CDR3 nucleotide sequence: TGTGCCAGCAGCTTGGGCGGGGGGCTCACAGATACGCAGTATTTT. Translated: CASSLGGGLTDTQYF.